What follows are 18 T cell receptor beta chains derived from one specimen sequenced in a study of blood T cell repertoires in COVID-19. Profiled with immunoSEQ multiplex PCR; TCRdb holds only in-frame clones, not every one. This sample yields about 360,000 clones, of which around nine tenths are seen a single time; approximately 2.9% belongs to the top ten. The sequencing sample was made of peripheral blood. Receptor source: a human donor in a cohort sampled during active COVID-19.

The chain is built from TRBV19 and TRBJ1-3; D gene unclear. CDR3 length: 14 amino acids. Germline V gives CDR1 LNHDA, CDR2 SQIVND (reference sequence). Deletions cut 3 bases from V and 0 bases from J, with 6 bases between. In DNA, the CDR3 is TGTGCCAGTAGTATTGTCCTCTCTGGAAACACCATATATTTT. It specifies CASSIVLSGNTIYF.

The CDR3, as DNA: TGTGCCAGCAGTGAGGTCCCATTTGACAGGACCAACTATGGCTACACCTTC. Encoded protein: CASSEVPFDRTNYGYTF. The chain combines TRBV2 with TRBJ1-2; TRBD1 is a possible D gene (6 bases). The CDR3 is made up of 17 amino acids. The ends were cut back, 3 bases at V and 2 bases at J, with 19 bases in the middle. Germline V gene lookup returns CDR1 SNHLY and CDR2 FYNNEI.

The sample holds a few counts of this clone. V is TRBV15 and J is TRBJ1-1; D remains ambiguous. CDR1 and CDR2 (germline): LNHNV, YYDKDF (reference sequence). V lost 5 bases and J lost 4, with 17 bases in between. The CDR3 loop spans 15 amino acids. CDR3 coding DNA: TGTGCCACCAGCCGAAACCCTGGGAGCGGCACTGAAGCTTTCTTT. Amino acids: CATSRNPGSGTEAFF.

The genes are TRBV14 and TRBJ2-5; TRBD1 matches at 8 bases. This CDR3 is 14 amino acids long. The germline gives CDR1 SGHDN, CDR2 FVKESK. The V segment lost 5 bases and the J segment 3 bases; nucleotides outside the gene matches: 5. The CDR3 sequence: CASSDDRGEETQYF. CDR3 nucleotides: TGTGCCAGCAGCGACGACAGGGGAGAAGAGACCCAGTACTTC.

This sequence joins TRBV6-5 and TRBJ2-5; a weak D match, TRBD1 (6 bases). The V gene lost 6 bases and the J gene lost 4 bases, with 15 bases spanning the gap. This CDR3 has 14 residues. Germline V CDR1 and CDR2: MNHEY, SVGAGI. Here the CDR3 DNA reads TGTGCCAGCAGGGCGACAGGTGGTTTAGAGACCCAGTACTTC. Translation gives CASRATGGLETQYF.

CDR3 sequence (DNA): TGTGCCTGGAGTGGTCTAGCGGTGTACGAGCAGTACTTC. It yields the protein CAWSGLAVYEQYF. The chain employs TRBV30 and TRBJ2-7; TRBD2 aligns across 7 bases. CDR3 size: 13 residues. The J segment lost 4 bases and the V segment lost 1 base, leaving 4 bases of the junction unmatched. CDR1 and CDR2 (germline): GTSNPN, SVGIG (reference sequence).

CDR3 in DNA: TGTGCCAGCCGAACAGGGAGAGAAGGCTACACCTTC. Translation gives CASRTGREGYTF. The V and J genes are TRBV27 and TRBJ1-2; perhaps TRBD1 as D (6 bases). Between the trimmed V and J ends, which lost 8 bases and 8 bases, there was a span of 15 bases. The length of the CDR3 is 12 residues. CDR1 and CDR2 from the germline V gene are MNHEY and SMNVEV (reference sequence).

The genes are TRBV9 and TRBJ2-2, with 8 bases that match TRBD2. Unmatched junction bases numbered 12, after V lost 1 base and J lost 4 bases. The CDR3 has 18 residues. Looked up from germline, CDR1 is SGDLS and CDR2 is YYNGEE. The CDR3 DNA sequence: TGTGCCAGCAGCGTAAGCGGGAGAAGTGGCGGCGGCACCGGGGAGCTGTTTTTT. Residues: CASSVSGRSGGGTGELFF.

Of note for this clone: A read error may account for a junction end that differs from germline. The rearrangement joins TRBV4-1 to TRBJ1-1; D is unresolved. This CDR3 is 14 amino acids long. Germline V gene sequence: CDR1 MGHRA, CDR2 YSYEKL. The CDR3: CASSQITRRTEAFF. The CDR3 DNA follows: TGCGCCAGCAGCCAAATCACCCGCAGGACTGAAGCCTTCTTT.

The chain carries TRBV5-1 and TRBJ1-1; the match to TRBD1 covers 7 bases. Unmatched junction bases numbered 3, after V lost 0 bases and J lost 1 base. CDR3 length equals 15 residues. Germline loops: CDR1 SGHRS, CDR2 YFSETQ. The CDR3 reads CASSLDGTANTEAFF. CDR3 bases: TGCGCCAGCAGCTTGGATGGGACAGCGAACACTGAAGCTTTCTTT.

The chain couples TRBV30 to TRBJ1-1; D is unresolved. This CDR3 has 14 amino acids. V was shortened by 3 bases and J by 0 bases, with 11 bases between the two germline ends. Looked up from germline, CDR1 is GTSNPN and CDR2 is SVGIG (reference sequence). DNA for the CDR3: TGTGCCTGGAGAGGCGCAGGCATGAACACTGAAGCTTTCTTT. Its translation: CAWRGAGMNTEAFF.

This clone appeared a few times. The V and J genes are TRBV5-4 and TRBJ2-5; TRBD2 agrees at 7 bases. V trimming: 4 bases; J trimming: 1 base; junction bases outside the gene matches: 4. Germline V lookup: CDR1 SGHNT, CDR2 YYREEE (reference sequence). The CDR3 has 14 amino acids. The CDR3 is CASSPTSPQETQYF. The DNA for the CDR3 is TGTGCCAGCAGCCCGACTAGCCCCCAAGAGACCCAGTACTTC. The variable domain in full, with the rest retrieved from reference TRBV5-4 and TRBJ2-5, is ETGVTQSPTHLIKTRGQQVTLRCSSQSGHNTVSWYQQALGQGPQFIFQYYREEENGRGNFPPRFSGLQFPNYSSELNVNALELDDSALYLCASSPTSPQETQYFGPGTRLLVL.

A single count supports this clone. The chain links TRBV19 to TRBJ2-7, with 8 bases that match TRBD1. The V gene's germline CDR1 is LNHDA and CDR2 SQIVND (reference sequence). J was trimmed by 2 bases and V by 2 bases; bases with no gene match: 5. This CDR3 contains 15 residues. DNA for the CDR3: TGTGCCAGTAGTATATCTGGGACAGGCGCCTACGAGCAGTACTTC. It is translated as CASSISGTGAYEQYF.

V is TRBV5-4 and J is TRBJ2-5; a weak D match, TRBD2 (6 bases). The CDR3 totals 13 residues. V dropped 3 bases and J dropped 5 bases, with 11 bases sitting between them. Germline V lookup: CDR1 SGHNT, CDR2 YYREEE (reference sequence). CDR3 amino acids: CASSSDAGETQYF. The CDR3 nucleotides are TGTGCCAGCAGCTCGGACGCGGGGGAGACCCAGTACTTC.

The chain employs TRBV7-8 and TRBJ1-5; D is unclear. Trimming took off 2 bases at V and 7 bases at J, with 15 bases between the two ends. The germline V gene has CDR1 SGHVS and CDR2 FQNEAQ. This CDR3 contains 15 residues. DNA for the CDR3: TGTGCCAGCAGCTTAAGGTTTAGGGAGAGCCAGCCCCAGCATTTT. This encodes CASSLRFRESQPQHF. The variable domain in full, with the rest retrieved from reference TRBV7-8 and TRBJ1-5, is GAGVSQSPRYKVAKRGQDVALRCDPISGHVSLFWYQQALGQGPEFLTYFQNEAQLDKSGLPSDRFFAERPEGSVSTLKIQRTQQEDSAVYLCASSLRFRESQPQHFGDGTRLSIL.

The gene calls are TRBV19 and TRBJ2-7; 8 bases align to TRBD2. The germline gives CDR1 LNHDA, CDR2 SQIVND (reference sequence). The CDR3 has 15 amino acids. V lost 9 bases to trimming and J lost 0 bases; unmatched junction nucleotides: 10. CDR3 sequence reads: CASAKLAVHSYEQYF. CDR3 nucleotide sequence: TGTGCCAGCGCGAAACTAGCGGTACACTCCTACGAGCAGTACTTC.

The chain employs TRBV19 and TRBJ1-1; D remains unclear. CDR3 length: 16 residues. V gave up 2 bases and J gave up 6 bases, with 19 bases separating them. Germline V CDR1 and CDR2: LNHDA, SQIVND (reference sequence). The CDR3 region is CASSIRQFPLMAEAFF. The DNA for the CDR3 is TGTGCCAGTAGTATACGTCAGTTCCCGCTTATGGCTGAAGCTTTCTTT. Supplemented by reference TRBV19 and TRBJ1-1, the full variable domain reads DGGITQSPKYLFRKEGQNVTLSCEQNLNHDAMYWYRQDPGQGLRLIYYSQIVNDFQKGDIAEGYSVSREKKESFPLTVTSAQKNPTAFYLCASSIRQFPLMAEAFFGQGTRLTVV.

The chain links TRBV4-2 to TRBJ1-3; TRBD1 aligns across 8 bases. CDR1 is LGHNA and CDR2 is YNFKEQ in the germline V gene. Trimming removed 0 bases from V and 8 bases from J; junction bases left unmatched: 9. The length of the CDR3 is 16 residues. CDR3 region: CASSQDLRDRFDTIYF. CDR3 DNA sequence: TGTGCCAGCAGCCAAGACCTCCGGGACAGGTTTGACACCATATATTTT.